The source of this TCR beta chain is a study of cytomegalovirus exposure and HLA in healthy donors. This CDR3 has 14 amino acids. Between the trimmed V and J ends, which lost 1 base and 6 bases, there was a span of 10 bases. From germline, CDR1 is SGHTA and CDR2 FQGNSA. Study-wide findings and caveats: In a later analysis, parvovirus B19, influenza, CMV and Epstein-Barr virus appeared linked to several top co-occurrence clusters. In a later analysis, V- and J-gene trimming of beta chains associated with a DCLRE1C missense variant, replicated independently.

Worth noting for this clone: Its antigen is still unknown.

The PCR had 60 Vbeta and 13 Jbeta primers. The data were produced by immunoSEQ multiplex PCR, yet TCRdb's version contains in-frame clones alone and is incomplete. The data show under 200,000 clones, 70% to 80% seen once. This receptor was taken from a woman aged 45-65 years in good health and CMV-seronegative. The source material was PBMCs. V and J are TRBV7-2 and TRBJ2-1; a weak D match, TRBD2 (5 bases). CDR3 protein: CASSLVASRNEQFF. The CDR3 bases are TGTGCCAGCAGCTTAGTGGCTAGCCGCAATGAGCAGTTCTTC.